A selection of T cell receptor beta chains follows, all from one sample in a study of T cells after yellow fever vaccination. Via MiXCR, TCRdb re-called the 5' RACE reads, giving one row per CDR3 protein. The table includes nearly 300,000 distinct CDR3 sequences, 8.7% detected once. Sample: CD4+ T cells sorted from PBMCs, taken 5 days after the yellow fever booster vaccination. The receptors here all came from a man younger than 30 who received the YFV17D yellow fever vaccine. Both conserved end residues are part of each CDR3. The D gene is left open where the match is weak. Size is stated for part of the rows, as once, few or many counts, or as a class when the clone is expanded.

. TRBJ2-5 TRBV15 . CATSRDRGGQETQYF TGTGCCACCAGCAGAGATCGGGGTGGGCAAGAGACCCAGTACTTC
. TRBJ1-2 TRBV28 . CASKVQEYGYTF TGTGCCAGCAAGGTTCAGGAATATGGCTACACCTTC
. TRBJ1-6 TRBV7-2 . CASSLASGATVSPLHF TGTGCCAGCAGCTTAGCTTCGGGGGCTACCGTGTCACCCCTCCACTTT
TRBD2 TRBJ2-6 TRBV5-1 few CASRASGISGANVLTF TGCGCCAGCAGAGCTAGCGGGATATCTGGGGCCAACGTCCTGACTTTC
. TRBJ1-5 TRBV20-1 few CSARDSVQPQHF TGCAGTGCTAGGGACTCAGTTCAGCCCCAGCATTTT
. TRBJ1-5 TRBV2 few CASSVTIGQPQHF TGTGCCAGCAGTGTCACAATCGGTCAGCCCCAGCATTTT
. TRBJ1-1 TRBV5-1 . CASSFAIGDTEAFF TGCGCCAGCAGCTTTGCCATTGGGGACACTGAAGCTTTCTTT
. TRBJ2-3 TRBV9 few CASSPQTRGTDTQYF TGTGCCAGCAGCCCCCAGACTAGAGGCACAGATACGCAGTATTTT
TRBD2 TRBJ2-3 TRBV5-4 few CASSFKMKAGGLTDTQYF TGTGCCAGCAGCTTTAAGATGAAGGCGGGGGGTCTCACAGATACGCAGTATTTT
. TRBJ2-1 TRBV6-2/TRBV6-3 few CASSYYVDEQFF TGTGCCAGCAGTTATTATGTCGATGAGCAGTTCTTC
. TRBJ2-3 TRBV4-1 few CASSPTIATDTQYF TGCGCCAGCAGCCCCACGATAGCCACAGATACGCAGTATTTT
. TRBJ2-3 TRBV9 . CASSVAQSTDTQYF TGTGCCAGCAGCGTAGCCCAAAGCACAGATACGCAGTATTTT
. TRBJ1-4 TRBV5-1 . CASSPGPNNEKLFF TGCGCCAGCAGTCCGGGACCCAATAATGAAAAACTGTTTTTT
TRBD2 TRBJ2-1 TRBV20-1 . CSARKSSGGKKPGDEQFF TGCAGTGCTAGAAAGAGTAGCGGGGGCAAAAAACCCGGGGATGAGCAGTTCTTC
. TRBJ2-3 TRBV11-2 many CASSPYDTQYF TGTGCCAGCAGCCCCTACGATACGCAGTATTTT
. TRBJ2-3 TRBV5-1 . CASSLGLGVTDTQYF TGCGCCAGCAGCTTGGGGCTGGGGGTCACAGATACGCAGTATTTT
TRBD1 TRBJ2-5 TRBV18 few CASSSVRGYQETQYF TGTGCCAGCTCTTCCGTCAGGGGGTATCAAGAGACCCAGTACTTC
. TRBJ1-1 TRBV20-1 few CSAINPTVNTEAFF TGCAGTGCTATAAACCCCACAGTTAACACTGAAGCTTTCTTT
TRBD2 TRBJ2-5 TRBV14 . CASSQTLAVQETQYF TGTGCCAGCAGCCAAACCCTAGCGGTCCAAGAGACCCAGTACTTC
. TRBJ1-5 TRBV4-2 many CASSQDTGSQSQPQHF TGTGCCAGCAGCCAAGATACGGGAAGCCAGAGTCAGCCCCAGCATTTT
. TRBJ2-5 TRBV7-8 . CASSLDTGALGGTQYF TGTGCCAGCAGCCTAGATACGGGAGCGCTGGGAGGGACCCAGTACTTC
. TRBJ1-4 TRBV5-1 few CASSFQGGNEKLFF TGCGCCAGCAGCTTTCAAGGGGGAAATGAAAAACTGTTTTTT
TRBD1 TRBJ1-6 TRBV9 . CASSVGTENSPLHF TGTGCCAGCAGCGTCGGGACAGAAAATTCACCCCTCCACTTT
TRBD2 TRBJ2-7 TRBV20-1 . CSARDGLRDYRGELYF TGCAGTGCTAGAGACGGCCTCCGGGACTACCGAGGAGAGCTGTACTTC
. TRBJ1-6 TRBV27 . CASSLRTGALHF TGTGCCAGCAGTTTGCGGACCGGCGCCCTCCACTTT
TRBD2 TRBJ2-3 TRBV7-2 . CASSRDYYTDTQYF TGTGCCAGCAGCCGGGACTATTACACAGATACGCAGTATTTT
. TRBJ1-1 TRBV20-1 . CSATGVYTEAFF TGCAGTGCTACGGGGGTCTACACTGAAGCTTTCTTT
TRBD2 TRBJ2-5 TRBV7-2 many CASSPIRGRVGTQYF TGTGCCAGCAGCCCAATCCGAGGGAGGGTAGGGACCCAGTACTTC
. TRBJ2-1 TRBV10-1 . CASSDPSRAGWNEQFF TGCGCCAGCAGTGACCCGTCCCGGGCAGGGTGGAATGAGCAGTTCTTC
TRBD1 TRBJ1-2 TRBV9 few CASSVGTGSQGAPGGYTF TGTGCCAGCAGCGTAGGCACGGGTTCGCAGGGGGCGCCGGGCGGCTACACCTTC
. TRBJ1-1 TRBV27 . CASSFSLVNTEAFF TGTGCCAGCAGTTTCTCCTTAGTGAACACTGAAGCTTTCTTT
TRBD1 TRBJ1-2 TRBV7-2 . CASSPGTGGVYGYTF TGTGCCAGCAGCCCGGGGACAGGCGGGGTATATGGCTACACCTTC
TRBD2 TRBJ2-5 TRBV7-2 . CASSFVGGFQETQYF TGTGCCAGCAGCTTCGTGGGGGGGTTCCAAGAGACCCAGTACTTC